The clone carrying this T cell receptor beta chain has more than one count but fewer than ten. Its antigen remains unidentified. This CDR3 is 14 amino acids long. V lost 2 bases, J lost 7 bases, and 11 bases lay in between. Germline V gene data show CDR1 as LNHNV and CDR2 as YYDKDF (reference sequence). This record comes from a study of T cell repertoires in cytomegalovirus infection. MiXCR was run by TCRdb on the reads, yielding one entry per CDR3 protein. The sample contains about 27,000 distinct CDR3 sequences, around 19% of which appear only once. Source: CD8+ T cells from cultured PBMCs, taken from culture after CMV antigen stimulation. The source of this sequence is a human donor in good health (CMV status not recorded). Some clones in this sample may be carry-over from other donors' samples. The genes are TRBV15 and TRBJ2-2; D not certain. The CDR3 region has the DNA TGTGCCACCAGCAGAAAAGCAGGCATCGGGGAGCTGTTTTTT. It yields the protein CATSRKAGIGELFF.